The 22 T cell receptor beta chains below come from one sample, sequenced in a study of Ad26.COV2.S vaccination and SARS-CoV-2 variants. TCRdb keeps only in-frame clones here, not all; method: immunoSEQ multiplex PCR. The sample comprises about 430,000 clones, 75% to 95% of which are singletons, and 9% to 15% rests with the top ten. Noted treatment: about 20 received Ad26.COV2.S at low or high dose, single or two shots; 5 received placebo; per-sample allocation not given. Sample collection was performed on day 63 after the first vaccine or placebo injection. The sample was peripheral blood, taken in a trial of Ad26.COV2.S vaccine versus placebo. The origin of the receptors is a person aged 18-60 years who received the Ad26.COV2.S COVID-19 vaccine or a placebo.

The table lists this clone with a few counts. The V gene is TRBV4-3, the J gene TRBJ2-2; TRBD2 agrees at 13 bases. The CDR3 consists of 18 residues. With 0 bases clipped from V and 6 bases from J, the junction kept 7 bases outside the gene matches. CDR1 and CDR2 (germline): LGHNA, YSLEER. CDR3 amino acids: CASSQDWGLAGRAGELFF. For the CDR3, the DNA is TGCGCCAGCAGCCAAGATTGGGGACTAGCGGGAAGAGCCGGGGAGCTGTTTTTT.

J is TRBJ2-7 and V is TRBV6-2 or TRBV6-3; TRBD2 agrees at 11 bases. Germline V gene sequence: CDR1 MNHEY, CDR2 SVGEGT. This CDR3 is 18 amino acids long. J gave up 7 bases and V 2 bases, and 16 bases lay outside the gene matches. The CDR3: CASSYHTGTSGYPKEQYF. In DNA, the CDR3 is TGTGCCAGCAGTTACCACACCGGGACTAGCGGATATCCGAAGGAGCAGTACTTC.

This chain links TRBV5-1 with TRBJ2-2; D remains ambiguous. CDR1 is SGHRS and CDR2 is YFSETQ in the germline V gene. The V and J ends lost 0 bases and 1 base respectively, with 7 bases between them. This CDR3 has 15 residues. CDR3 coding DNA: TGCGCCAGCAGCTTGGATAGACAGAACACCGGGGAGCTGTTTTTT. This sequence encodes CASSLDRQNTGELFF.

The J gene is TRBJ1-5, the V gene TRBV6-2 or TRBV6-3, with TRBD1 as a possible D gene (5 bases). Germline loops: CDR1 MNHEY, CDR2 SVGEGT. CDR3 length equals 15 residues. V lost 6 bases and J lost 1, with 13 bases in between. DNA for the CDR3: TGTGCCAGCAGCAAGGGCAGGGTCAGCAATCAGCCCCAGCATTTT. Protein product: CASSKGRVSNQPQHF.

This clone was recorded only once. Here the CDR3 reads CASSSQGFGTEAFF. CDR3 sequence (DNA): TGTGCCAGCAGCTCCCAGGGGTTTGGCACTGAAGCTTTCTTT. This chain joins TRBV11-2 and TRBJ1-1, with D possibly TRBD1 on 6 matching bases. V lost 4 bases, J lost 4 bases, and 13 bases lay in between. Looked up from germline, CDR1 is SGHAT and CDR2 is FQNNGV. The CDR3 has 14 amino acids.

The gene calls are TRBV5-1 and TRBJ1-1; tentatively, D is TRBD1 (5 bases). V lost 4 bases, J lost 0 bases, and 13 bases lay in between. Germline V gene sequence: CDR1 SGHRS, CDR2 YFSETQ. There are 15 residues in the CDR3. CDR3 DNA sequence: TGCGCCAGCAGCCAGCTAGGGGTTTTGAACACTGAAGCTTTCTTT. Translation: CASSQLGVLNTEAFF.

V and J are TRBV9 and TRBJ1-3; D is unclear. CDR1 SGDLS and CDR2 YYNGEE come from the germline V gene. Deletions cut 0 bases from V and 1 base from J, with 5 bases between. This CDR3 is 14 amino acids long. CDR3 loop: CASSVANSGNTIYF. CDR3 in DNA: TGTGCCAGCAGCGTAGCAAATTCTGGAAACACCATATATTTT.

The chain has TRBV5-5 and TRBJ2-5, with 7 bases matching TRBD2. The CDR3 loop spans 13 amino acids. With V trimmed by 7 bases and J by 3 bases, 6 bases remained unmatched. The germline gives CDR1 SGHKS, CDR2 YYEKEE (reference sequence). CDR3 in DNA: TGTGCCAGCGGACTAGGGGCAGAAGAGACCCAGTACTTC. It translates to CASGLGAEETQYF.

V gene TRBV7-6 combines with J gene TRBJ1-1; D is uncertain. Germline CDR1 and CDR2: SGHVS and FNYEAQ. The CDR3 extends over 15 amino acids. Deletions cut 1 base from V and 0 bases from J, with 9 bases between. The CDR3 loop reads CASSLDEGMNTEAFF. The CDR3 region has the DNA TGTGCCAGCAGCTTAGACGAGGGCATGAACACTGAAGCTTTCTTT.

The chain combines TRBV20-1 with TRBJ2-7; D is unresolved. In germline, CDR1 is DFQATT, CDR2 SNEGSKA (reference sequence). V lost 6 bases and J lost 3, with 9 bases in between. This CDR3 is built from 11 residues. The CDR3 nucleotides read TGCAGTGCCTCCCACGGCTACGAGCAGTACTTC. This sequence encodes CSASHGYEQYF.

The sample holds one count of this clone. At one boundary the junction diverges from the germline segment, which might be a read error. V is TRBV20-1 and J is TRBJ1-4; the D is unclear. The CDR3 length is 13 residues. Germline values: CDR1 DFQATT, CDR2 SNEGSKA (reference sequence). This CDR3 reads CSASTETNEKLFF. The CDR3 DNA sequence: TGCAGCGCTAGTACGGAAACTAATGAAAAACTGTTTTTT.

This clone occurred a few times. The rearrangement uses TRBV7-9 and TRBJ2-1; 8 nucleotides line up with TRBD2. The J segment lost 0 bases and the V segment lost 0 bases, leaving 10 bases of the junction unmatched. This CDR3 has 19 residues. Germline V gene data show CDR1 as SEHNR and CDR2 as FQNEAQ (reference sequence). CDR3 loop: CASSLAAGIAGLSYNEQFF. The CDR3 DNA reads TGTGCCAGCAGCTTAGCGGCCGGGATAGCGGGACTCTCCTACAATGAGCAGTTCTTC.

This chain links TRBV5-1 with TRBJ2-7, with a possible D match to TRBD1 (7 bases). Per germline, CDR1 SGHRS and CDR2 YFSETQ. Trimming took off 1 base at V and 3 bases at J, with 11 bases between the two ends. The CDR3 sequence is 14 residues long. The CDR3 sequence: CASSLQGEDYEQYF. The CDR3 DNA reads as TGCGCCAGCAGCTTGCAGGGGGAGGACTACGAGCAGTACTTC.

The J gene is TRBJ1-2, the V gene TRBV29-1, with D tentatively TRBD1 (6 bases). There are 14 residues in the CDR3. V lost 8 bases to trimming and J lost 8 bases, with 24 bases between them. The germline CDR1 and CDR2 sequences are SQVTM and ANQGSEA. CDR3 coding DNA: TGCAGCTCGCACGCGGGACAAGGGTATGAGGGCTACACCTTC. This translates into CSSHAGQGYEGYTF.

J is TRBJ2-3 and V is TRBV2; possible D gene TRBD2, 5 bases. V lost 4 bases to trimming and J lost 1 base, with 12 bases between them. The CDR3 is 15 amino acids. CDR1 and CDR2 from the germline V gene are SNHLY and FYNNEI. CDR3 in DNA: TGTGCCAGCAGTGGGTCTCGGGGAGGCACAGATACGCAGTATTTT. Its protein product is CASSGSRGGTDTQYF.

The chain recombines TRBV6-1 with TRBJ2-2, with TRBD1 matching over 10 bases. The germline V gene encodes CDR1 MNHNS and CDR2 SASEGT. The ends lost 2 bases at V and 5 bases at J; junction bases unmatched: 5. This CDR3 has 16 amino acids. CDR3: CASSEPGQGFTGELFF. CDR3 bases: TGTGCCAGCAGTGAACCGGGACAGGGGTTTACCGGGGAGCTGTTTTTT.

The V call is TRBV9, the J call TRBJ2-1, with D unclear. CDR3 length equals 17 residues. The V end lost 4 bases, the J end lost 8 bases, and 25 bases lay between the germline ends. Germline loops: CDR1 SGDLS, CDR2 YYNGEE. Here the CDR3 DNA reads TGTGCCAGCAGCCCTCTCGGGTTAAGTATAGCTGTGGATGAGCAGTTCTTC. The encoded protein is CASSPLGLSIAVDEQFF.

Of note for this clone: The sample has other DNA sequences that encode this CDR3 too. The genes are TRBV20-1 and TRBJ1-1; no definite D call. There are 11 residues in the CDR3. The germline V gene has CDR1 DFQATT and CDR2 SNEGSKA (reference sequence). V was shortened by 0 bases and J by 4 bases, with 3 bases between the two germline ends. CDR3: CSARDSTEAFF. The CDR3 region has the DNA TGCAGTGCTAGAGATAGCACTGAAGCTTTCTTT.

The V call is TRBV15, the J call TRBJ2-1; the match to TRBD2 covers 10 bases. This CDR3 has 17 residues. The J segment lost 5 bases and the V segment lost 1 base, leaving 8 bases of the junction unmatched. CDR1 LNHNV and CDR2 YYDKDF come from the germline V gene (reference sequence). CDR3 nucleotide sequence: TGTGCCACCAGCAGAGTGGTTACTAGCGGGGATAACAATGAGCAGTTCTTC. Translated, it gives CATSRVVTSGDNNEQFF.

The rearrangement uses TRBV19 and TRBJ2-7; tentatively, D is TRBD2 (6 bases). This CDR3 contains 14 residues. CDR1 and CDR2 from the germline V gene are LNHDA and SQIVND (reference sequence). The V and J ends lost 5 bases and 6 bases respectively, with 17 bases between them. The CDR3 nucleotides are TGTGCCAGTAGTCCTACCGGAGGGGTCATCGAGCAGTACTTC. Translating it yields CASSPTGGVIEQYF.

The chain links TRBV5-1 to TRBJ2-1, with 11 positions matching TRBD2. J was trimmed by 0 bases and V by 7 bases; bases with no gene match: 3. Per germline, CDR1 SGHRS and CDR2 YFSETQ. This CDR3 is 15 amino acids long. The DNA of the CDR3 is TGCGCCAGCCAAACTAGCGGGAGCTCCTACAATGAGCAGTTCTTC. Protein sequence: CASQTSGSSYNEQFF. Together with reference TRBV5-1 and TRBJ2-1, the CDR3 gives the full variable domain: KAGVTQTPRYLIKTRGQQVTLSCSPISGHRSVSWYQQTPGQGLQFLFEYFSETQRNKGNFPGRFSGRQFSNSRSEMNVSTLELGDSALYLCASQTSGSSYNEQFFGPGTRLTVL.

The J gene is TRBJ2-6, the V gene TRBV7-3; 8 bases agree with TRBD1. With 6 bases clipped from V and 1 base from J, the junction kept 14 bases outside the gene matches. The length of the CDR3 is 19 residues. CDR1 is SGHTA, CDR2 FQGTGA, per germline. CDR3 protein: CASSPHPSTGVSGANVLTF. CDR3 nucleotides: TGTGCCAGCAGTCCACATCCGTCGACAGGGGTATCTGGGGCCAACGTCCTGACTTTC.